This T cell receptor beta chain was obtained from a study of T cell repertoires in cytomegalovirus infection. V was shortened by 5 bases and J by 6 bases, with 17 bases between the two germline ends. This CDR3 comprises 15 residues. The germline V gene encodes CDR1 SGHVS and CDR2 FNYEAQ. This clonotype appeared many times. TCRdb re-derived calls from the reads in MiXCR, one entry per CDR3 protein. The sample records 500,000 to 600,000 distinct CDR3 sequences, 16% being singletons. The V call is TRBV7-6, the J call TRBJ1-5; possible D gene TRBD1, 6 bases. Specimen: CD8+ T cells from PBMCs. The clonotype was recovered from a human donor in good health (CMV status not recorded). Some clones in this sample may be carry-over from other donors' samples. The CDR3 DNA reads TGTGCCAGCAGCCCGGCCCAGGGGCACGGTCAGCCCCAGCATTTT. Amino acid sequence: CASSPAQGHGQPQHF.